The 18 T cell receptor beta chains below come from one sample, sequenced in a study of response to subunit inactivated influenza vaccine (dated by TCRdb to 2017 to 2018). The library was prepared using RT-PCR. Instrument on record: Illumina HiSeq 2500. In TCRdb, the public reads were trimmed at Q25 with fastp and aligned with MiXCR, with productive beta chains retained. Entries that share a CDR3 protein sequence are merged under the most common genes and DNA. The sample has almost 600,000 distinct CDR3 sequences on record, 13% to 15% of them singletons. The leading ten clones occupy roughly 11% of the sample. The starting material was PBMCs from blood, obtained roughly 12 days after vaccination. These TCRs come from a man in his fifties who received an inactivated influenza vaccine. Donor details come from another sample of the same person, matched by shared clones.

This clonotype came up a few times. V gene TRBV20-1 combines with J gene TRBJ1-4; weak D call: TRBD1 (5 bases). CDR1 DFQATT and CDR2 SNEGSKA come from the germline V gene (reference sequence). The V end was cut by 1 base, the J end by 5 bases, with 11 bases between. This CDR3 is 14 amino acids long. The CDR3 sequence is CSARVGTGNEKLFF. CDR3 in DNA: TGCAGTGCTAGAGTGGGGACTGGGAATGAAAAACTGTTTTTT.

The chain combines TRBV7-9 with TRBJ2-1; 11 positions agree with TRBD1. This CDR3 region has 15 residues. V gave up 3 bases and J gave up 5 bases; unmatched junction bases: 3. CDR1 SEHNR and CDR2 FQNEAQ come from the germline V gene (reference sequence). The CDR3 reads CASSFGQGADNEQFF. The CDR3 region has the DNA TGTGCCAGCAGCTTTGGACAGGGGGCCGACAATGAGCAGTTCTTC.

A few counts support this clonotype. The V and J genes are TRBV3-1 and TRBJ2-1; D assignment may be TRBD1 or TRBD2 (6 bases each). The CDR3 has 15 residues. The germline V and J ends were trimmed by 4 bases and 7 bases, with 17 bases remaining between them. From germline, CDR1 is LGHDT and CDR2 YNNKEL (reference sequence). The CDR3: CASSLSPGGGNEQFF. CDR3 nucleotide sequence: TGTGCCAGCAGCCTCTCTCCCGGAGGGGGTAATGAGCAGTTCTTC.

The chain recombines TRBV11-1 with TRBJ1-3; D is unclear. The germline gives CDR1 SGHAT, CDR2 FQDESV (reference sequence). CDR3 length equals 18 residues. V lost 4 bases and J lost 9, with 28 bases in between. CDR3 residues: CASSSTPIGSEAARTIYF. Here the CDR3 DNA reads TGTGCCAGCAGCTCTACCCCCATCGGATCTGAAGCCGCGCGCACCATATATTTT. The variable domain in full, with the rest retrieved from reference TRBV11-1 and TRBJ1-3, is EAEVAQSPRYKITEKSQAVAFWCDPISGHATLYWYRQILGQGPELLVQFQDESVVDDSQLPKDRFSAERLKGVDSTLKIQPAELGDSAMYLCASSSTPIGSEAARTIYFGEGSWLTVV.

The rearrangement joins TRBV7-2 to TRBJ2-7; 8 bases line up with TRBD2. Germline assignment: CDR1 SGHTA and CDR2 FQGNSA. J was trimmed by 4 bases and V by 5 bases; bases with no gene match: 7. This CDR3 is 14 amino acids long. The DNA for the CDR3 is TGTGCCAGCAGCGTTACTAGCGGATTTTACGAGCAGTACTTC. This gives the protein CASSVTSGFYEQYF.

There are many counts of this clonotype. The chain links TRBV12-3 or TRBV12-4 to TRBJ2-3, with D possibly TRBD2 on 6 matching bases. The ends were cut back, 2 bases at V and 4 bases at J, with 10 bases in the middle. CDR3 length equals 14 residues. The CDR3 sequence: CASSLLEGSDTQYF. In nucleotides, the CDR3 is TGTGCCAGCAGTTTATTGGAGGGGTCAGATACGCAGTATTTT.

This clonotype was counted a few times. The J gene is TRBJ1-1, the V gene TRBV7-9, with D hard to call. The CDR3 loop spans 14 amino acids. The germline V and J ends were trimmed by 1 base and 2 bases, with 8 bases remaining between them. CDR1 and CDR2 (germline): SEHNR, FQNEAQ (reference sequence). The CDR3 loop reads CASSLGNGNTEAFF. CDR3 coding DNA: TGTGCCAGCAGCTTAGGCAATGGCAACACTGAAGCTTTCTTT. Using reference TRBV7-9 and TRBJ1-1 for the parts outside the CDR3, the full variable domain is DTGVSQNPRHKITKRGQNVTFRCDPISEHNRLYWYRQTLGQGPEFLTYFQNEAQLEKSRLLSDRFSAERPKGSFSTLEIQRTEQGDSAMYLCASSLGNGNTEAFFGQGTRLTVV.

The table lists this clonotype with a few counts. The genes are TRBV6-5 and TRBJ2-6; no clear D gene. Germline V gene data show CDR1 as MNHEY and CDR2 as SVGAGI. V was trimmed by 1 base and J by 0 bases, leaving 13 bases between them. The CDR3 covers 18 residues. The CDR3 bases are TGTGCCAGCAGTTACTACCGAGCTGGTCCCTCTGGGGCCAACGTCCTGACTTTC. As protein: CASSYYRAGPSGANVLTF.

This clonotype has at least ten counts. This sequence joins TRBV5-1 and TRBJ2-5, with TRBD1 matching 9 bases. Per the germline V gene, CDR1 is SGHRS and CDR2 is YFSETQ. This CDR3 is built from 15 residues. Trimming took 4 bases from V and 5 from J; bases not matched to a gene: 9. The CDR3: CASSAGTGSWETQYF. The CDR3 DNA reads TGCGCCAGCAGCGCTGGGACAGGGAGCTGGGAGACCCAGTACTTC.

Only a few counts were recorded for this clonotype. The CDR3 region has the DNA TGTGCCACCAGCAACCGGGATTTCACAGATACGCAGTATTTT. Translation: CATSNRDFTDTQYF. The chain combines TRBV15 with TRBJ2-3, with a weak D call TRBD2 (5 bases). This CDR3 has 14 residues. Germline assignment: CDR1 LNHNV and CDR2 YYDKDF (reference sequence). V gave up 4 bases and J gave up 2 bases, with 10 bases separating them.

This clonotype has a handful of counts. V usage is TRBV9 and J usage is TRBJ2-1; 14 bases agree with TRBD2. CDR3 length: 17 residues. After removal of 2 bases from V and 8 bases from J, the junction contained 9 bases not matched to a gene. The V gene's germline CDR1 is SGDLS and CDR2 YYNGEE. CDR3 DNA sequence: TGTGCCAGCAGCGTCCCCGTCGGGACTAGCGGGAGTGATGAGCAGTTCTTC. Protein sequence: CASSVPVGTSGSDEQFF.

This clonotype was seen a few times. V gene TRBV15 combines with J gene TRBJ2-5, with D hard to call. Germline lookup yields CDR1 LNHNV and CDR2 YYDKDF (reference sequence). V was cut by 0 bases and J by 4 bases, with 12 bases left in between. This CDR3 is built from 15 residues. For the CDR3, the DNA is TGTGCCACCAGCAGAGATCGTGTTGTCTCAGAGACCCAGTACTTC. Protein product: CATSRDRVVSETQYF.

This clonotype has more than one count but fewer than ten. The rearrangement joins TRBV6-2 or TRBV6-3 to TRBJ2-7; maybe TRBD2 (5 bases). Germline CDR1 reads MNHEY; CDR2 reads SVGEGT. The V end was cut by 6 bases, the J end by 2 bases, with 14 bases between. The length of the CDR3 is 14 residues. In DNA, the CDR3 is TGTGCCAGCAGCGGGATAGCGCCCACCTACGAGCAGTACTTC. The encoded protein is CASSGIAPTYEQYF.

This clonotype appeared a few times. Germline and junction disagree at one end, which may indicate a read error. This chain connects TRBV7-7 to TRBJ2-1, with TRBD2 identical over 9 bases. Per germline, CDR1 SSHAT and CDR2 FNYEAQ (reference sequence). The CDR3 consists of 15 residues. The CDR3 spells CASSLTSGFSHEQFF. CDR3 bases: TGTGCTAGCAGCCTCACTAGCGGGTTCTCCCATGAGCAGTTCTTC.

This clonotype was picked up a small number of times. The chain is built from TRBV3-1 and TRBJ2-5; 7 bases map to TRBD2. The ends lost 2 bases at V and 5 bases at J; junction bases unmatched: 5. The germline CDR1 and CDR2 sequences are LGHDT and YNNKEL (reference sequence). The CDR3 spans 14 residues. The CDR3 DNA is TGTGCCAGCAGCCAACAGCTCGGGGGGGAGACCCAGTACTTC. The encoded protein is CASSQQLGGETQYF.

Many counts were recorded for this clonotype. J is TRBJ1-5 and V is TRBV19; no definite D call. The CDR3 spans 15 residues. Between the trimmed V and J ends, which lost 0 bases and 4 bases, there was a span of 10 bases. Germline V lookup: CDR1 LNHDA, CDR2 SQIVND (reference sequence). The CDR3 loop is CASSIDVRRNQPQHF. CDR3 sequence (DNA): TGTGCCAGTAGTATAGATGTTCGACGGAATCAGCCCCAGCATTTT.

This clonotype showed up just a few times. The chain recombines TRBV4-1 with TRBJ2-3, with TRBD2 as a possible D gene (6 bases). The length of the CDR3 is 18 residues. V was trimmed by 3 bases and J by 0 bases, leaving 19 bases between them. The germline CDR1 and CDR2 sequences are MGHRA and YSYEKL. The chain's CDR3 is CASSQTRFAGPSTDTQYF. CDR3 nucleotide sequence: TGCGCCAGCAGCCAGACCAGGTTCGCGGGACCTAGCACAGATACGCAGTATTTT.

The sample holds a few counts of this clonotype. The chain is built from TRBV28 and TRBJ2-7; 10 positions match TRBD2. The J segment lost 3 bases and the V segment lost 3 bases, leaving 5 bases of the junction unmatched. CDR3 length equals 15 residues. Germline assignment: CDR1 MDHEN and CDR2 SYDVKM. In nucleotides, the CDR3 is TGTGCCAGCAGTTTCGGACTAGCGGCGAACTACGAGCAGTACTTC. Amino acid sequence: CASSFGLAANYEQYF.